This is a list of T cell receptor beta chains from one sample in a study of control samples from healthy donors and cancer patients. Repertoires were generated with immunoSEQ multiplex PCR, while TCRdb's copy carries only in-frame clones and drops some. The sample shows 200,000 or so clones, around 94% of them seen only once. The sequenced sample consisted of blood. These receptors were collected from a man aged 50-59 years in good health. CDR3s include the opening cysteine and the closing phenylalanine or tryptophan. A D gene is named only where the DNA matches it firmly. Rows give clone size only sometimes, using once, few, many, or a class for an expanded clone.

TRBJ1-1 | . | TRBD1 | TRBV18 | TGTGCCAGCTCTCCGACAGGGGACACTGAAGCTTTCTTT | CASSPTGDTEAFF
TRBJ1-2 | . | . | TRBV4-2 | TGTGCCAGCAGCCAAGAGGAAAGTGGCTACACCTTC | CASSQEESGYTF
TRBJ2-2 | . | TRBD2 | TRBV5-1 | TGCGCCAGCAGCAGAACTAGCGGGGGTCCGAACACCGGGGAGCTGTTTTTT | CASSRTSGGPNTGELFF
TRBJ2-5 | . | . | TRBV5-1 | TGCGCCAGCAGCTATGGGACTGCCGGCCAAGAGACCCAGTACTTC | CASSYGTAGQETQYF
TRBJ2-1 | . | . | TRBV5-1 | TGCGCCAGCAGCTTAGCGATCGGGCGGTCCTACAATGAGCAGTTCTTC | CASSLAIGRSYNEQFF
TRBJ1-5 | . | . | TRBV28 | TGTGCCAGCAGTTTAGGGGTTTGGAGGCAGCCCCAGCATTTT | CASSLGVWRQPQHF
TRBJ1-2 | . | . | TRBV30 | TGTGCCTGGAGTGGAACTGGGGGGGTTAGGTATGGCTACACCTTC | CAWSGTGGVRYGYTF
TRBJ1-3 | . | TRBD1 | TRBV9 | TGTGCCAGCAGCGTAGATCCCGCAGGGGGAGGAAACACCATATATTTT | CASSVDPAGGGNTIYF
TRBJ2-7 | . | . | TRBV4-1 | TGCGCCAGCAGCCAAGAAGGGGCCGGGGCTGGCGAGCAGTACTTC | CASSQEGAGAGEQYF
TRBJ2-5 | . | . | TRBV12-5 | TGTGCTAGTGGTTTGGAGCTAATGGAGACCCAGTACTTC | CASGLELMETQYF
TRBJ1-2 | . | . | TRBV5-6 | TGTGCCAGCAGCTTGGAGTCGGTCTATGGCTACACCTTC | CASSLESVYGYTF
TRBJ1-1 | . | TRBD1 | TRBV28 | TGTGCCAGCAGTCCAATTCTACCTCAGGGGGCTGAAGCTTTCTTT | CASSPILPQGAEAFF
TRBJ2-2 | . | . | TRBV2 | TGTGCCAGCAGGTTCATTGAGAACACCGGGGAGCTGTTTTTT | CASRFIENTGELFF
TRBJ2-2 | few | TRBD2 | TRBV27 | TGTGCCAGCAGACTAGCGGGGACGAACACCGGGGAGCTGTTTTTT | CASRLAGTNTGELFF
TRBJ1-2 | . | . | TRBV3-1/TRBV3-2 | TGTGCCAGCAGCCAAGAGCCGACAGGAAGCTACACCTTC | CASSQEPTGSYTF
TRBJ2-2 | . | TRBD2 | TRBV2 | TGTGCCAGCAGTGGCCACAGGGGTTCGGGACTAGCGGGGGGGACTAACACCGGGGAGCTGTTTTTT | CASSGHRGSGLAGGTNTGELFF
TRBJ1-5 | . | TRBD1 | TRBV19 | TGTGCCACTACCAGGGGGTCGAGACAGCCCCAGCATTTT | CATTRGSRQPQHF
TRBJ2-2 | . | . | TRBV5-4 | TGTGCCAGCAGCTCTGGATACACGTCGTCCACCGGGGAGCTGTTTTTT | CASSSGYTSSTGELFF
TRBJ2-1 | . | TRBD2 | TRBV11-2 | TGTGCCAGCAGCTCGAAGGCTAGCGGGGGGGCCAGGAATGAGCAGTTCTTC | CASSSKASGGARNEQFF
TRBJ2-7 | . | TRBD1 | TRBV11-2 | TGTGCCAGCAGCATATGGACCGGGACAGGGGGCGATCCCCCCTACGAGCAGTACTTC | CASSIWTGTGGDPPYEQYF
TRBJ1-5 | . | . | TRBV2 | TGTGCCAGCAACCTCCTTATTAATCAGCCCCAGCATTTT | CASNLLINQPQHF
TRBJ2-2 | . | TRBD2 | TRBV6-1 | TGTGCCAGCAGTGGCGCTAGCGGGGGGGCCCTAGTGAACACCGGGGAGCTGTTTTTT | CASSGASGGALVNTGELFF
TRBJ1-2 | . | . | TRBV9 | TGTGCCAGCAGCGTAGCTGAGGGGGGTTACTATGGCTACACCTTC | CASSVAEGGYYGYTF
TRBJ1-4 | . | . | TRBV2 | TGTGCCAGCATGAGTCAGGGTACCGAAAAACTGTTTTTT | CASMSQGTEKLFF
TRBJ1-1 | . | . | TRBV6-4 | TGTGCCAGCAGTGTGGGATACGGCACTGAAGCTTTCTTT | CASSVGYGTEAFF
TRBJ1-2 | . | . | TRBV24-1 | TGTGCCACCAGTGATCAGACAGTTAACTATGGCTACACCTTC | CATSDQTVNYGYTF
TRBJ1-4 | once | . | TRBV19 | TGTGCCACCACGCGGGGTAATAATGAAAAACTGTTTTTT | CATTRGNNEKLFF
TRBJ2-5 | . | TRBD2 | TRBV28 | TGTGCCAGCAGTCTTCCCGGACTAGCGGGGGGGCAAGAGACCCAGTACTTC | CASSLPGLAGGQETQYF
TRBJ2-2 | . | . | TRBV24-1 | TGTGCCACCAGTGATTTGCAGGGCAGGGCGAACACCGGGGAGCTGTTTTTT | CATSDLQGRANTGELFF
TRBJ2-1 | once | . | TRBV14 | TGTGCCAGCAGCCAATTTACAGGGGCGGGGAATGAGCAGTTCTTC | CASSQFTGAGNEQFF
TRBJ2-1 | . | TRBD1 | TRBV6-5 | TGTGCCACTGGCCGACAGGGAACGGAGCAGTTCTTC | CATGRQGTEQFF
TRBJ1-6 | . | . | TRBV21-1 | TGTGCCAGCAGCCTTGGTGGAGGGTCCAGCTCCTATAATTCACCCCTCCACTTT | CASSLGGGSSSYNSPLHF